The clone carrying this T cell receptor beta chain was picked up many times. Germline V gene data show CDR1 as MGHRA and CDR2 as YSYEKL. The CDR3 consists of 14 residues. V dropped 5 bases and J dropped 6 bases, with 17 bases sitting between them. The sample is drawn from a study of early T cells in non-severe SARS-CoV-2 infection. Individual cDNA molecules were tagged with unique molecular identifiers, the study reported. TCRdb reprocessed the 5' RACE reads via MiXCR and lists one record per CDR3 protein. Seen here are about 59,000 distinct CDR3 sequences, 10% to 11% observed once, and the top ten hold around 1.6%.

This TCR derives from an adult who was a healthcare worker with PCR-confirmed SARS-CoV-2 infection or an uninfected control (not recorded which). Sequenced sample: whole blood. The rearrangement uses TRBV4-1 and TRBJ2-7, with D possibly TRBD2 on 7 matching bases. CDR3 DNA sequence: TGCGCCAGCAGCAGGGGGGACGGGGGGCCCGAGCAGTACTTC. Translating gives CASSRGDGGPEQYF.